Sequencing of this T cell receptor (beta chain) was carried out in a study of Ad26.COV2.S vaccination and SARS-CoV-2 variants. Across the study: As a participant in COV1001, the donor was in the Ad26.COV2.S trial arm. Whole-study findings and limits: Vaccine recipients had higher spike-specific TCR breadth than placebo recipients. Similar non-spike TCR breadth was observed in recipients of vaccine and of placebo.

In germline, CDR1 is GTSNPN, CDR2 SVGIG (reference sequence). The V gene end was trimmed by 6 bases and the J gene end by 4 bases; junction bases not matched to a gene: 8. The CDR3 loop spans 14 amino acids. TCRdb keeps only in-frame clones here, not all; method: immunoSEQ multiplex PCR. In the table there are roughly 700,000 clones, roughly 90% of which are singletons. Treatment given: approximately 18 received Ad26.COV2.S at low or high dose, single or two shots; several received placebo; per-sample allocation not given. Samples came from day 63 after the first vaccine or placebo injection. This clone was found a few times. What it recognizes is unknown.

The source was peripheral blood, collected in a trial of Ad26.COV2.S vaccine versus placebo. The TCR comes from a person aged 18 to 65 who received the Ad26.COV2.S COVID-19 vaccine or a placebo. The chain is built from TRBV30 and TRBJ1-5; 8 bases align to TRBD1. CDR3 DNA sequence: TGTGCCTGTGCAGCCGGGACAGGTAATCAGCCCCAGCATTTT. Its translation: CACAAGTGNQPQHF.